These T cell receptor beta chains were read from a single sample in a study of blood T cell repertoires in COVID-19. Sequenced by immunoSEQ multiplex PCR; TCRdb stores in-frame clones only, minus some. This table has under 350,000 clones, 80% to 90% appearing once. Sequenced material: PBMCs or T cells enriched from blood (not recorded which). All receptors derive from a middle-aged woman with acute COVID-19. The CDR3 runs from the conserved cysteine through the conserved F or W. The order of the fields is J gene, D gene, V gene, clone size, CDR3 DNA, CDR3 protein. The D gene is left open where the match is weak. Some rows mark clone size as missing; the rest say once, few, many or name a class of expanded clone.

j_gene: TRBJ2-1
d_gene: .
v_gene: TRBV14
abundance: once
CDR3nt: TGTGCCAGCAGCCAAGAAGAGTGGAGGAGCTCCTACAATGAGCAGTTCTTC
CDR3aa: CASSQEEWRSSYNEQFF

j_gene: TRBJ1-5
d_gene: .
v_gene: TRBV5-6
abundance: once
CDR3nt: TGTGCCAGCAGCTTCGATCGGGGATACAATCAGCCCCAGCATTTT
CDR3aa: CASSFDRGYNQPQHF

j_gene: TRBJ2-1
d_gene: TRBD1
v_gene: TRBV18
abundance: .
CDR3nt: TGTGCCAGCTCACAGACAGGGAATTCCAATGAGCAGTTCTTC
CDR3aa: CASSQTGNSNEQFF

j_gene: TRBJ1-1
d_gene: .
v_gene: TRBV13
abundance: .
CDR3nt: TGTGCCAGCAGCCCCCGCTCGCCCCCAGGAGCTTTCTTT
CDR3aa: CASSPRSPPGAFF

j_gene: TRBJ1-1
d_gene: TRBD1
v_gene: TRBV7-6
abundance: .
CDR3nt: TGTGCCAGCAGCCAGGGGACAGGGTTTACTGAAGCTTTCTTT
CDR3aa: CASSQGTGFTEAFF

j_gene: TRBJ2-1
d_gene: TRBD2
v_gene: TRBV7-2
abundance: .
CDR3nt: TGTGCCAGCAGCTTAGTAGCGGGGGGCCGGAGGTTCTACAATGAGCAGTTCTTC
CDR3aa: CASSLVAGGRRFYNEQFF

j_gene: TRBJ2-1
d_gene: TRBD2
v_gene: TRBV14
abundance: .
CDR3nt: TGTGCCAGCAGCCAAGGGACTAGCGTCTGGGATGAGCAGTTCTTC
CDR3aa: CASSQGTSVWDEQFF

j_gene: TRBJ1-2
d_gene: .
v_gene: TRBV4-3
abundance: .
CDR3nt: TGCGCCAGCAGCCTCCACCGGGACAAGGAGAACTATGGCTACACCTTC
CDR3aa: CASSLHRDKENYGYTF

j_gene: TRBJ2-7
d_gene: TRBD2
v_gene: TRBV7-6
abundance: .
CDR3nt: TGTGCCAGCAGCACCACTCCGGGACTAGCGGGAGGGCCTTCCTACGAGCAGTACTTC
CDR3aa: CASSTTPGLAGGPSYEQYF

j_gene: TRBJ1-2
d_gene: TRBD1
v_gene: TRBV18
abundance: .
CDR3nt: TGTGCCAGCTCACCGGGACAGTTCTTTCCCACTAACTATGGCTACACCTTC
CDR3aa: CASSPGQFFPTNYGYTF

j_gene: TRBJ2-7
d_gene: .
v_gene: TRBV21-1
abundance: once
CDR3nt: TGTGCCAGCAGCAAGACTAGCGGGGGGAACTACGAGCAGTACTTC
CDR3aa: CASSKTSGGNYEQYF

j_gene: TRBJ1-6
d_gene: TRBD1
v_gene: TRBV7-2
abundance: .
CDR3nt: TGTGCCAGCAGTCCTACCGGCGCCGGGACAGGACCCCTCCACTTT
CDR3aa: CASSPTGAGTGPLHF

j_gene: TRBJ1-2
d_gene: .
v_gene: TRBV2
abundance: few
CDR3nt: TGTGCCAGCAGTAGGGGTCTCGGCTACACCTTC
CDR3aa: CASSRGLGYTF

j_gene: TRBJ1-3
d_gene: .
v_gene: TRBV21-1
abundance: .
CDR3nt: TGTGCCAGCAGCAATAAAGTGCAGGGGTGGGGAAACACCATATATTTT
CDR3aa: CASSNKVQGWGNTIYF

j_gene: TRBJ2-7
d_gene: .
v_gene: TRBV7-9
abundance: .
CDR3nt: TGTGCCAGCAGCTTTTCAGGGGCGTACGAGCAGTACTTC
CDR3aa: CASSFSGAYEQYF

j_gene: TRBJ2-1
d_gene: .
v_gene: TRBV18
abundance: many
CDR3nt: TGTGCCAGCTCACCGGCGAAGGAGAACAATGAGCAGTTCTTC
CDR3aa: CASSPAKENNEQFF

j_gene: TRBJ2-7
d_gene: .
v_gene: TRBV4-1
abundance: .
CDR3nt: TGCGCCAGCAGCCACCCCGGTAAGCGGACGGACGAGCAGTACTTC
CDR3aa: CASSHPGKRTDEQYF

j_gene: TRBJ1-5
d_gene: TRBD1
v_gene: TRBV27
abundance: .
CDR3nt: TGTGCCAGCAGTTTATCCCCGACAGGGGTCGGGGCCCAGCATTTT
CDR3aa: CASSLSPTGVGAQHF

j_gene: TRBJ2-1
d_gene: .
v_gene: TRBV4-1
abundance: .
CDR3nt: TGCGCCAGCAGCCAAGGAGACTCCGGCCTGAGTGAGCAGTTCTTC
CDR3aa: CASSQGDSGLSEQFF

j_gene: TRBJ2-1
d_gene: TRBD2
v_gene: TRBV27
abundance: .
CDR3nt: TGTGCCAGCAGTGCCAGCCCTAGCGGGATGGACAATGAGCAGTTCTTC
CDR3aa: CASSASPSGMDNEQFF

j_gene: TRBJ2-3
d_gene: .
v_gene: TRBV20-1
abundance: .
CDR3nt: TGCAGTGCCTCATCGGTAGATACGCAGTATTTT
CDR3aa: CSASSVDTQYF

j_gene: TRBJ2-2
d_gene: TRBD1
v_gene: TRBV7-9
abundance: once
CDR3nt: TGTGCCAGCAGCGCACAGGGGGCGTACACCGGGGAGCTGTTTTTT
CDR3aa: CASSAQGAYTGELFF

j_gene: TRBJ1-3
d_gene: .
v_gene: TRBV2
abundance: .
CDR3nt: TGTGCCGGAGCGGAGAGGGTTTCTGGAAACACCATATATTTT
CDR3aa: CAGAERVSGNTIYF

j_gene: TRBJ2-7
d_gene: TRBD1
v_gene: TRBV19
abundance: .
CDR3nt: TGTGCCAGTAGTACAGGGACAGGGTACGAGCAGTACTTC
CDR3aa: CASSTGTGYEQYF

j_gene: TRBJ1-2
d_gene: .
v_gene: TRBV18
abundance: few
CDR3nt: TGTGCCAGCTCAATTTCGGGACAAAATAACTATGGCTACACCTTC
CDR3aa: CASSISGQNNYGYTF

j_gene: TRBJ1-2
d_gene: TRBD1
v_gene: TRBV6-2/TRBV6-3
abundance: .
CDR3nt: TGTGCCAGCAGTTACCCAAGAGACAGGGGGCTTCTATTTGGCTACACCTTC
CDR3aa: CASSYPRDRGLLFGYTF

j_gene: TRBJ1-2
d_gene: .
v_gene: TRBV6-1
abundance: .
CDR3nt: TGTGCCAGCAGTGAAGCAACAGGAGCTACCTATGGCTACACCTTC
CDR3aa: CASSEATGATYGYTF

j_gene: TRBJ1-6
d_gene: TRBD1
v_gene: TRBV7-2
abundance: once
CDR3nt: TGTGCCAGCAGCTTAGGGGGGACAGTTAATTCACCCCTCCACTTT
CDR3aa: CASSLGGTVNSPLHF

j_gene: TRBJ2-1
d_gene: TRBD2
v_gene: TRBV5-1
abundance: .
CDR3nt: TGCGCCAGCAGCTTGGGATCGGGACTAGCGGTTTACAATGAGCAGTTCTTC
CDR3aa: CASSLGSGLAVYNEQFF

j_gene: TRBJ1-2
d_gene: .
v_gene: TRBV25-1
abundance: .
CDR3nt: TGTGCCAGCAGTGAAAATAACAGGCTCCATGGCTACACCTTC
CDR3aa: CASSENNRLHGYTF

j_gene: TRBJ1-5
d_gene: TRBD1
v_gene: TRBV19
abundance: .
CDR3nt: TGTGCCAGTAGCGGACAGGGGGATCAGCCCCAGCATTTT
CDR3aa: CASSGQGDQPQHF

j_gene: TRBJ1-2
d_gene: .
v_gene: TRBV19
abundance: .
CDR3nt: TGTGCCAGTAGTATCCAGCAGGGTTTGTATGGCTACACCTTC
CDR3aa: CASSIQQGLYGYTF

j_gene: TRBJ2-3
d_gene: TRBD2
v_gene: TRBV7-3
abundance: .
CDR3nt: TGTGCCAGCAGCTTAGGGTTGGGACTAGCGGGAGGCTTGACAGATACGCAGTATTTT
CDR3aa: CASSLGLGLAGGLTDTQYF

j_gene: TRBJ1-1
d_gene: .
v_gene: TRBV3-1/TRBV3-2
abundance: .
CDR3nt: TGTGCCAGCAGCCCAGGGAACACTGAAGCTTTCTTT
CDR3aa: CASSPGNTEAFF

j_gene: TRBJ2-5
d_gene: .
v_gene: TRBV7-9
abundance: .
CDR3nt: TGTGCCATCGTAAAACCCCCCCTACAAGAGACCCAGTACTTC
CDR3aa: CAIVKPPLQETQYF

j_gene: TRBJ1-6
d_gene: .
v_gene: TRBV5-5
abundance: .
CDR3nt: TGTGCCAGCAGCTTGGGGCAGGGAGGGAGATACTATAATTCACCCCTCCACTTT
CDR3aa: CASSLGQGGRYYNSPLHF

j_gene: TRBJ2-7
d_gene: TRBD2
v_gene: TRBV5-1
abundance: .
CDR3nt: TGCGCCAGCAGCCAGAGCTCGGGTAGCGGGATCTACGAGCAGTACTTC
CDR3aa: CASSQSSGSGIYEQYF

j_gene: TRBJ2-7
d_gene: TRBD2
v_gene: TRBV7-3
abundance: .
CDR3nt: TGTGCCAGCAGCTTAGGGAGGGACTCCTACGAGCAGTACTTC
CDR3aa: CASSLGRDSYEQYF

j_gene: TRBJ2-1
d_gene: TRBD2
v_gene: TRBV5-1
abundance: few
CDR3nt: TGCGCCAGCAGCTGGGACCCTAGCGTTCGGGAGGCGGGCGGGCAGTTCTTC
CDR3aa: CASSWDPSVREAGGQFF

j_gene: TRBJ1-4
d_gene: TRBD1
v_gene: TRBV15
abundance: once
CDR3nt: TGTGCCACCAGCAGAGCAGGGGGCGCGGGGGAAAAACTGTTTTTT
CDR3aa: CATSRAGGAGEKLFF

j_gene: TRBJ2-2
d_gene: .
v_gene: TRBV6-5
abundance: .
CDR3nt: TGTGCCAGCAGGCGGGCGAACACCGGGGAGCTGTTTTTT
CDR3aa: CASRRANTGELFF

j_gene: TRBJ2-2
d_gene: TRBD1
v_gene: TRBV7-8
abundance: .
CDR3nt: TGTGCCAGCAGCTTAGCGACAGGGGTGACCGGGGAGCTGTTTTTT
CDR3aa: CASSLATGVTGELFF

j_gene: TRBJ2-7
d_gene: .
v_gene: TRBV2
abundance: .
CDR3nt: TGTGCCAGCTCGCTAGGGGTAGGGGAGCAGTACTTC
CDR3aa: CASSLGVGEQYF

j_gene: TRBJ1-2
d_gene: TRBD1
v_gene: TRBV20-1
abundance: few
CDR3nt: TGCAGTGCTAGTCCCCCCGGGACAGGCGCCTGGGTAAATGGCTACACCTTC
CDR3aa: CSASPPGTGAWVNGYTF

j_gene: TRBJ2-7
d_gene: TRBD1
v_gene: TRBV6-5
abundance: .
CDR3nt: TGTGCCAGCCAAACAGGGGTTTTCTCCTACGAGCAGTACTTC
CDR3aa: CASQTGVFSYEQYF

j_gene: TRBJ2-4
d_gene: TRBD2
v_gene: TRBV9
abundance: .
CDR3nt: TGTGCCAGCAGCGCGGGACTAGTAGGGAACATTCAGTACTTC
CDR3aa: CASSAGLVGNIQYF

j_gene: TRBJ2-5
d_gene: .
v_gene: TRBV28
abundance: .
CDR3nt: TGTGCCAGCAGTTTACAGGGTGAGGAGACCCAGTACTTC
CDR3aa: CASSLQGEETQYF

j_gene: TRBJ2-5
d_gene: TRBD2
v_gene: TRBV3-1/TRBV3-2
abundance: .
CDR3nt: TGTGCCAGCAGCCAAGTGCTAGCGGGAGGGCCCGGAGAGACCCAGTACTTC
CDR3aa: CASSQVLAGGPGETQYF

j_gene: TRBJ1-6
d_gene: .
v_gene: TRBV5-1
abundance: .
CDR3nt: TGCGCCAGCAGCTTGGATTCGGCAGGGGCCTCACCCCTCCACTTT
CDR3aa: CASSLDSAGASPLHF

j_gene: TRBJ2-3
d_gene: .
v_gene: TRBV27
abundance: .
CDR3nt: TGTGCCAGCAGTTTACGGGGATTCGGGGATACGCAGTATTTT
CDR3aa: CASSLRGFGDTQYF

j_gene: TRBJ1-1
d_gene: .
v_gene: TRBV29-1
abundance: .
CDR3nt: TGCAGCGTTGAGCGGCACGGGAACACTGAAGCTTTCTTT
CDR3aa: CSVERHGNTEAFF

j_gene: TRBJ2-7
d_gene: TRBD2
v_gene: TRBV7-8
abundance: .
CDR3nt: TGTGCCAGCAGCTTAGCGTTCCGACTAGCGGGGGGGTCCGAGCAGTACTTC
CDR3aa: CASSLAFRLAGGSEQYF

j_gene: TRBJ1-4
d_gene: TRBD1
v_gene: TRBV15
abundance: .
CDR3nt: TGTGCCACCAGCAGAGGGGAGACAGGGGGAAATGAAAAACTGTTTTTT
CDR3aa: CATSRGETGGNEKLFF